This is a list of T cell receptor beta chains from one sample in a study of prognosis after radiotherapy for stage I lung cancer. One entry per CDR3 protein results from TCRdb running MiXCR on the multiplex PCR reads. Seen here are almost 40,000 distinct CDR3 sequences, around 22% observed once, and the top ten hold less than 30%. This material consisted of PBMCs, taken before or after stereotactic body radiation therapy (not recorded which). The receptors were gathered from a donor aged 50 or older with non-small cell lung cancer. The CDR3 runs from the conserved cysteine through the conserved F or W. D genes are given only for firm matches. Rows give clone size only sometimes, using once, few, many, or a class for an expanded clone.

many	TRBJ2-1	TRBV27	NA	TGTGCCAGCAGTTTCGAGGCTCAAAACAATGAGCAGTTCTTC	CASSFEAQNNEQFF
many	TRBJ2-7	TRBV10-3	TRBD2	TGTGCCATCAGTTCAGGGACTAGCGGGGATTCCTACGAGCAGTACTTC	CAISSGTSGDSYEQYF
many	TRBJ1-1	TRBV6-1	TRBD1	TGTGCCAGCAGTCAGGGGGGGGCTTGGAACACTGAAGCTTTCTTT	CASSQGGAWNTEAFF
many	TRBJ1-4	TRBV2	TRBD1	TGTGCCAGCAGTGGGGGACAGGGCGCTTTGGGGCTGTTTTTT	CASSGGQGALGLFF
many	TRBJ1-3	TRBV9	NA	TGTGCCAGCAGCGTCCTGCCCAGGGGATCCTCTGGAAACACCATATATTTT	CASSVLPRGSSGNTIYF
many	TRBJ1-2	TRBV28	NA	TGTGCCAGCAGTTTACCGGGACCGCGGGACTATGGCTACACCTTC	CASSLPGPRDYGYTF
many	TRBJ1-1	TRBV11-3	NA	TGTGCCAGCAGCTTAGGGGGGGCAGGGGCTGAAGCTTTCTTT	CASSLGGAGAEAFF
few	TRBJ2-2	TRBV10-2	NA	TGCGCCCTCTGGGAGCAGGGTGGAACCGGGGAGCTGTTTTTT	CALWEQGGTGELFF
NA	TRBJ2-4	TRBV4-1	NA	TGCGCCAGCAGCCAAGGGGTGAGGGCCCTAGGGGGAGTAGCCAAAAACATTCAGTACTTC	CASSQGVRALGGVAKNIQYF
many	TRBJ2-5	TRBV20-1	TRBD2	TGCAGTGCTAGAGATAGCCTAGCGGGAGCAGAGACCCAGTACTTC	CSARDSLAGAETQYF
many	TRBJ2-1	TRBV7-9	TRBD2	TGTGCCAGCAGGCTCACTAGCGGGGGGGTCGATGAGCAGTTCTTC	CASRLTSGGVDEQFF
once	TRBJ1-1	TRBV19	NA	TGTGCCAGTAGTACTACAAGGACGGGGAACACTGAAGCTTTCTTT	CASSTTRTGNTEAFF
many	TRBJ2-1	TRBV7-3	NA	TGTGCCAGCAGCTTAAATGGGGGGCCGAGCTCCTACAATGAGCAGTTCTTC	CASSLNGGPSSYNEQFF
NA	TRBJ2-5	TRBV28	TRBD2	TGTGCCACCGGGGGAGGTGCGGGGGGGCCAGAGACCCAGTACTTC	CATGGGAGGPETQYF
many	TRBJ2-7	TRBV28	NA	TGTGCCAGCAGTGCTACCTACGAGCAGTACTTC	CASSATYEQYF
many	TRBJ1-1	TRBV20-1	NA	TGCAGTGCGAAACTGGGGCTTCACCAGGCTGAAGCTTTCTTT	CSAKLGLHQAEAFF
many	TRBJ1-1	TRBV7-2	NA	TGTGCCAGCAGCTCTGACGCCGCGAACACTGAAGCTTTCTTT	CASSSDAANTEAFF
many	TRBJ2-7	TRBV9	NA	TGTGCCAGCAGCGAGGGGGCGGGCGGGGTACCCTACGAGCAGTACTTC	CASSEGAGGVPYEQYF
many	TRBJ2-3	TRBV6-9	TRBD2	TGTGCCAGCAGTTTCGGGACTAGCGGGAGTGCGAATACGCAGTATTTT	CASSFGTSGSANTQYF
many	TRBJ2-5	TRBV6-1	TRBD2	TGTGCCAGCAGTGAATTAGCGGGAGAGGCCCAAGAGACCCAGTACTTC	CASSELAGEAQETQYF
many	TRBJ1-4	TRBV18	NA	TGTGCCAGCTCCGGCGGGGGGTTGCGGCTTAATGAAAAACTGTTTTTT	CASSGGGLRLNEKLFF
many	TRBJ2-1	TRBV5-4	NA	TGTGCCAGCAGCACTAGCTACAATGAGCAGTTCTTC	CASSTSYNEQFF
many	TRBJ2-3	TRBV20-1	TRBD2	TGCAGTGCTCCAGGGGTTGCGGGAGGGCCCGCAGATACGCAGTATTTT	CSAPGVAGGPADTQYF
many	TRBJ1-5	TRBV19	NA	TGTGCCAGTAGTCGACAGAATAATCAGCCCCAGCATTTT	CASSRQNNQPQHF
many	TRBJ2-5	TRBV10-3	NA	TGTGCCATCAGTGAATGGGGCCACGGAGAGACCCAGTACTTC	CAISEWGHGETQYF
many	TRBJ2-3	TRBV20-1	NA	TGCAGTGTCCGGGACGCCAGCACAGATACGCAGTATTTT	CSVRDASTDTQYF
many	TRBJ2-7	TRBV29-1	NA	TGCAGCGTTGAGGTGGGCCGAGGGGGGGAGCAGTACTTC	CSVEVGRGGEQYF
NA	TRBJ1-2	TRBV6-5	NA	TGTGCCAGCAGTTTAGCCGGGGTCTACACCTTC	CASSLAGVYTF
many	TRBJ2-7	TRBV20-1	TRBD1	TGCAGTTTCGGGACAGGGGCTTTCTACGAGCAGTACTTC	CSFGTGAFYEQYF
few	TRBJ2-7	TRBV7-6	TRBD1	TGTGCCAGCAGCCCTAACCCCGGGGGTGGACAGGGGAAGGGGTACGAGCAGTACTTC	CASSPNPGGGQGKGYEQYF
many	TRBJ2-5	TRBV24-1	NA	TGTGCCACCAGTGACCCAGGGGAACAAGAGACCCAGTACTTC	CATSDPGEQETQYF
many	TRBJ2-5	TRBV2	NA	TGTGCCAGCAGTGAAGCGGCGGCAGGCCAAGAGACCCAGTACTTC	CASSEAAAGQETQYF
NA	TRBJ1-4	TRBV20-1	NA	TGCAGTGCTAGAAGATCAGGCGAAAAACTGTTTTTT	CSARRSGEKLFF
many	TRBJ1-4	TRBV6-5	TRBD1	TGTGCCAGCAGTTACTCGCAGGGGGGAAGTGAAAAACTGTTTTTT	CASSYSQGGSEKLFF
many	TRBJ2-2	TRBV20-1	NA	TGCAGTGCTAAGAAAACCGGGGAGCTGTTTTTT	CSAKKTGELFF
many	TRBJ2-2	TRBV20-1	NA	TGCAGTGCTAGTTGGGGGGGCGGACTCACGAACACCGGGGAGCTGTTTTTT	CSASWGGGLTNTGELFF
many	TRBJ2-7	TRBV24-1	TRBD2	TGTGCCACCAGTGGTCAAACTAGCGGTGCCTACGAGCAGTACTTC	CATSGQTSGAYEQYF
NA	TRBJ1-2	TRBV28	TRBD1	TGTGCCAGCAGTTTGGGAGGGGGCCAAACCCTCAATGGCTACACCTTC	CASSLGGGQTLNGYTF
many	TRBJ1-5	TRBV24-1	TRBD1	TGTGCCACCAGTGAATCCGGGACAGGGGATCATCAGCCCCAGCATTTT	CATSESGTGDHQPQHF
many	TRBJ1-1	TRBV28	NA	TGTGCCAGCAGTTTTTATGGGGGTCGGACTGAAGCTTTCTTT	CASSFYGGRTEAFF
many	TRBJ1-5	TRBV20-1	NA	TGCAGTGCTAGTGACTTTTACAGGTCTAGCAATCAGCCCCAGCATTTT	CSASDFYRSSNQPQHF
many	TRBJ2-2	TRBV20-1	TRBD1	TGCAGTGCTAGAGATCCCTGGACAGGGCTCGCCGGGGAGCTGTTTTTT	CSARDPWTGLAGELFF
NA	TRBJ1-1	TRBV2	NA	TGTGCAAGCAGTCTCTCAGGACGGCGGAAAACTGAAGCTTTCTTT	CASSLSGRRKTEAFF
many	TRBJ1-1	TRBV28	NA	TGTGCCAGCAGCCGCCGACTGACTGAAGCTTTCTTT	CASSRRLTEAFF
many	TRBJ2-7	TRBV19	TRBD2	TGTGCCAGTAGTGGGGCGGCTAGCGGTCCCTACGAGCAGTACTTC	CASSGAASGPYEQYF